The entry below describes one T cell receptor (beta chain). Antigen unknown. Researchers ran the PCR with 60 Vbeta and 13 Jbeta primers. TCRdb's table, derived via immunoSEQ multiplex PCR, lists solely in-frame clones and lacks some. The sample consists of under 150,000 clones, roughly three quarters of them appearing once. The data belong to a study of cytomegalovirus exposure and HLA in healthy donors. Study-wide context: Within an early data release were tens of millions of unique TCRs drawn from HLA-typed donors. Overall study findings and caveats: It was confirmed in vitro that a few of the CMV-associated chains were specific for CMV antigens.

Germline V CDR1 and CDR2: LNHNV, YYDKDF (reference sequence). After removal of 1 base from V and 2 bases from J, the junction contained 2 bases not matched to a gene. This CDR3 is 14 amino acids long. The receptor comes from a male donor in good health and CMV-seronegative. V usage is TRBV15 and J usage is TRBJ2-7; 7 nucleotides match TRBD1. Material: PBMCs. CDR3 sequence: CATSRGDSPYEQYF. The CDR3, as DNA: TGTGCCACCAGCAGAGGGGACAGTCCCTACGAGCAGTACTTC.